The 9 T cell receptor beta chains in this list originate from one sample, sequenced in a study of T-cell reconstitution after alpha-beta-depleted transplantation in children. Unique molecular identifiers tagged the TCRbeta library. In TCRdb, the PCR reads were re-called with MiXCR into one record per CDR3 protein. Here the sample spans roughly 300,000 distinct CDR3 sequences, approximately 10% being singletons. Specimen: PBMCs from the stem cell graft donor, collected from the stem cell graft. These receptor sequences come from a human donor who donated a stem cell graft to a child with acute lymphoblastic leukemia.

The chain is built from TRBV7-2 and TRBJ2-7; 12 nucleotides line up with TRBD2. Per germline, CDR1 SGHTA and CDR2 FQGNSA. The CDR3 is 17 amino acids. J was trimmed by 1 base and V by 5 bases; bases with no gene match: 9. CDR3: CASSPRTSGTGSYEQYF. CDR3 bases: TGTGCCAGCAGCCCCCGGACTAGCGGGACGGGGTCCTACGAGCAGTACTTC.

This chain links TRBV25-1 with TRBJ2-5; no reliable D call. Germline lookup yields CDR1 MGHDK and CDR2 SYGVNS. Trimming took off 1 base at V and 5 bases at J, with 2 bases between the two ends. The CDR3 has 11 amino acids. Here the CDR3 reads CASSEWETQYF. Written as DNA, the CDR3 is TGTGCCAGCAGTGAATGGGAGACCCAGTACTTC.

V and J are TRBV5-8 and TRBJ2-2; D unresolved. The ends were cut back, 0 bases at V and 4 bases at J, with 13 bases in the middle. Germline values: CDR1 SGHTS, CDR2 YDEGEE. This CDR3 contains 16 residues. The CDR3: CASSLVAGYSTGELFF. The CDR3 DNA sequence: TGTGCCAGCAGCTTGGTTGCCGGGTACAGCACCGGGGAGCTGTTTTTT.

V usage is TRBV18 and J usage is TRBJ2-7, with TRBD1 identical over 7 bases. Losses at the gene ends were 1 base for V and 2 bases for J; bases not matched to a gene: 2. The germline gives CDR1 KGHSH, CDR2 LQKENI. The CDR3 spans 14 residues. The CDR3 region is CASSPQTGPYEQYF. Written as DNA, the CDR3 is TGTGCCAGCTCACCACAGACAGGGCCCTACGAGCAGTACTTC.

V and J are TRBV20-1 and TRBJ1-2, with a weak D call TRBD1 (5 bases). CDR3 size: 14 residues. CDR1 and CDR2 from the germline V gene are DFQATT and SNEGSKA (reference sequence). V was pared by 0 bases and J by 4 bases, with 12 bases between. CDR3 protein: CSARDGPRVYGYTF. The CDR3 bases are TGCAGTGCTAGAGATGGGCCCAGGGTCTATGGCTACACCTTC.

The chain recombines TRBV27 with TRBJ2-1; 8 positions agree with TRBD1. Germline CDR1 is MNHEY and CDR2 is SMNVEV (reference sequence). With 4 bases clipped from V and 9 bases from J, the junction kept 8 bases outside the gene matches. CDR3 size: 14 residues. The CDR3 spells CASSSRQGASEQFF. In nucleotides, the CDR3 is TGTGCCAGCAGTTCACGGCAGGGGGCAAGTGAGCAGTTCTTC.

In regard to this clonotype: In this CDR3 the conserved last residue, phenylalanine or tryptophan, is missing, so a read error is likely. The J gene is TRBJ1-1, the V gene TRBV12-3 or TRBV12-4; D might be TRBD1 (6 bases). The CDR3 is 14 amino acids. V was clipped by 6 bases and J by 1 base, with 12 bases between them. The CDR3 coding sequence is TGTGCCAGCAGCGTGGGACAACAGAACACTGAAGCTTTCTTG. This gives the protein CASSVGQQNTEAFL.

This clonotype showed up many times. The gene calls are TRBV6-5 and TRBJ2-7; D is undetermined. The CDR3 is 15 amino acids. Germline-derived CDR1 and CDR2 are MNHEY and SVGAGI. The ends were cut back, 6 bases at V and 3 bases at J, with 18 bases in the middle. The CDR3 nucleotides are TGTGCCAGCAGCCCCACCCCGGGCCGCTTCTACGAGCAGTACTTC. Amino acids: CASSPTPGRFYEQYF.

The chain employs TRBV9 and TRBJ1-5, with a tentative D call TRBD1 (5 bases). Germline V gene lookup returns CDR1 SGDLS and CDR2 YYNGEE. V shed 0 bases and J shed 6 bases, with 13 bases lying between them. This CDR3 is built from 15 residues. The CDR3 spells CASSVGHTGSQPQHF. DNA for the CDR3: TGTGCCAGCAGCGTAGGACACACAGGAAGTCAGCCCCAGCATTTT.